Listed below are T cell receptor beta chains from one sample, sequenced in a study of T cells in localized non-small cell lung cancer. Some clones are missing from TCRdb's copy, which holds only in-frame ones; the method was immunoSEQ multiplex PCR. Seen here are approximately 70,000 clones, roughly 76% observed once, and the top ten hold under 5%. The sequencing here drew on PBMCs, taken before any cancer treatment. These receptors were collected from a man aged 35-69 years with stage II lung adenocarcinoma. CDR3s leave out the opening cysteine and the closing phenylalanine or tryptophan.

TRBV5-6 | ASSLALGQVYGYT
TRBV30 | AWSLIGKAGTIY
TRBV9 | ASSLSGQPNEKLF
TRBV11-2 | ASSFPDLYEQY
TRBV9 | ASSAPGLATLHIRETQY
TRBV11-2 | ASSIQGGGGYEQY
TRBV29-1 | SVDPGQNYGYT
TRBV19 | ASSIARDGYGYT
TRBV4-2 | ASSRGGGLNTEAF
TRBV6-1 | ASSEAVVNYGYT
TRBV29-1 | SVEGGVGQPQH
TRBV11-2 | ASSSAGTSGRRSTDTQY
TRBV29-1 | SAGGTGGPYNEQF